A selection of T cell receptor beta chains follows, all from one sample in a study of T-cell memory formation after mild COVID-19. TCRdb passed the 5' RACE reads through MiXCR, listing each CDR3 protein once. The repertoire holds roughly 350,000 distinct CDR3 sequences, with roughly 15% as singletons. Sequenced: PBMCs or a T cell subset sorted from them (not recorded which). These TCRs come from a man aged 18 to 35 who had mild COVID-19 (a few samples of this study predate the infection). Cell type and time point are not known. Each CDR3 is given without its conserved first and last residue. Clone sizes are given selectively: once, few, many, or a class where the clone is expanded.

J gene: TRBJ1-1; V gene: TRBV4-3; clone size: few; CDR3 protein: ASSQGTGQN
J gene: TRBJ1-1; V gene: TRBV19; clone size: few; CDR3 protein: ASSIRASRENTEAF
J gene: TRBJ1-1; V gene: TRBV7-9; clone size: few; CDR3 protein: ASTRSRGLETEAF
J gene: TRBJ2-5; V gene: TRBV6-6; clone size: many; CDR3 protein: ASSYSGGSETQY
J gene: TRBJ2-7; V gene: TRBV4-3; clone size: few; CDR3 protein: ASSPGIAGASSYEQY
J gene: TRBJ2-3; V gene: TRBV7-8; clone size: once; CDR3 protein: ASSTNTGGDTQY
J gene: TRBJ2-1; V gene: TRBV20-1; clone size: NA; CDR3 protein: SASGQVNSYNEQF
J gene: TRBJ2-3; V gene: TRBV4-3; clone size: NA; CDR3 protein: ASSQDRGGAIDTQY
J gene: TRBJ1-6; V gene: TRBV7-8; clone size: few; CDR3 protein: ASSRGLYSPLH
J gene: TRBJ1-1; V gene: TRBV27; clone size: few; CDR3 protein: ASSPTMTGTEAF
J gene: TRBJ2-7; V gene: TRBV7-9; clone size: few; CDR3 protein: ASSSRGLERY
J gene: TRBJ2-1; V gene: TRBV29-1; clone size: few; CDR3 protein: SVQWGHRVGSEQF
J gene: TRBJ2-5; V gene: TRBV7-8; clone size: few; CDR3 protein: ASSSGQEEETQY
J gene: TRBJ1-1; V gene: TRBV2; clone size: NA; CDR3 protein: ASSEGATGRFAEAF
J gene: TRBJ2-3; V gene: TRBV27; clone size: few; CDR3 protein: ASSLSGLDRTDTQY
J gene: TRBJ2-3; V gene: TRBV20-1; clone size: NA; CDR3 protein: SARDLTGNTDTQY
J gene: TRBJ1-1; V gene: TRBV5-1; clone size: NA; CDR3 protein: ASSVLPLGGMNTEAF
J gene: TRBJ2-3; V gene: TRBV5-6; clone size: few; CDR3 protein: ASSLVGGARWTDTQY
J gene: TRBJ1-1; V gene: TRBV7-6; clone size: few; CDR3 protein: ASSTLSPSGTEAF
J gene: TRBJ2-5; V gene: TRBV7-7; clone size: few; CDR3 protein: ASSLDYYETQY
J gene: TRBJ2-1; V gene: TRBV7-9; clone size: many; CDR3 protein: ASSRPLRNEQF
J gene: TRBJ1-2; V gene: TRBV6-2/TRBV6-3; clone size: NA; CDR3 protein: ASSYRSGDGYT
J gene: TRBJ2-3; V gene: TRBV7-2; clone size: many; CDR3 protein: ASSPRDRWGRDTQY
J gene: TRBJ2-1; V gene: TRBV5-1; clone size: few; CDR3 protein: ASRVAGAAGEQF
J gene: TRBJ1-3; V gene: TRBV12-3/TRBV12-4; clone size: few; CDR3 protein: ASSPDRSGNTIY
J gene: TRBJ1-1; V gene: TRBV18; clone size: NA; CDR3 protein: ASSPRRQGFTEAF
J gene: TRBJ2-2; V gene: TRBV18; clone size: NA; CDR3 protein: ASSPPTRPGELF
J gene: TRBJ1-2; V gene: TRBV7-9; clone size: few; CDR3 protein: ASSLSTGYYSYGYT
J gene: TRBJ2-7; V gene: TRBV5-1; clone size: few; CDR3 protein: ASSMGQGGNEQY